This T cell receptor beta chain comes out of a study of CD8 T cells in ankylosing spondylitis. The study's findings and limits: From matched ankylosing spondylitis synovial fluid, disease-linked clones were reportedly recovered at significantly enriched levels. It appeared that ankylosing spondylitis blood was characterized by a TCR beta motif of several highly homologous variants.

This CDR3 has 15 amino acids. Germline V gene sequence: CDR1 SGHRS, CDR2 YFSETQ. With 4 bases removed from V and 8 bases from J, the gap between germline ends came to 18 bases. One entry per CDR3 protein, called by TCRdb with MiXCR from the 5' RACE reads. The sample shows 700,000 to 850,000 distinct CDR3 sequences, 10% to 15% of them seen only once. As concerns this clonotype: Its cognate antigen is unknown.

The receptor was isolated from a male donor with ankylosing spondylitis. Material: blood, either unsorted or a sorted T cell fraction (not recorded which). The chain couples TRBV5-1 to TRBJ1-4; D may be TRBD1 (6 bases). The DNA for the CDR3 is TGCGCCAGCAGCCAGCAGGGGCAGGAGCAAGAAAAACTGTTTTTT. Encoded protein: CASSQQGQEQEKLFF.